These T cell receptor beta chains were read from a single sample in a study of brain T cells in children with intractable seizures. TCRdb's copy holds only in-frame clones and misses some; the assay was immunoSEQ multiplex PCR. The repertoire holds under 400,000 clones, over 90% seen once, with around 6% in the top ten. The specimen was peripheral blood, collected approximately 5 months after surgery. The receptors were gathered from a boy in the first two years of life with tuberous sclerosis and intractable seizures. Both conserved end residues are trimmed from each CDR3. Each record gives: clone size, J gene, V gene, CDR3 protein. A row's size may be missing; if present it is once, few, many or a size class.

NA | TRBJ2-1 | TRBV9 | ASSAGQYNEQF
once | TRBJ1-1 | TRBV27 | ASLGNTEAF
NA | TRBJ2-7 | TRBV5-6 | ASSFRQGSHEQY
NA | TRBJ1-2 | TRBV19 | ASSILPDSSYGYT
NA | TRBJ1-4 | TRBV29-1 | SGLVPGGGEKLF
few | TRBJ1-1 | TRBV30 | AWTPQGPEAF
once | TRBJ2-7 | TRBV19 | ASRTIGTGSSYEQY
NA | TRBJ1-1 | TRBV5-6 | ASSWGSGNTEAF
NA | TRBJ2-7 | TRBV15 | ATSSPETAIVYEQY
NA | TRBJ2-3 | TRBV3-1/TRBV3-2 | ASSQLAPASPTDTQY
once | TRBJ1-3 | TRBV29-1 | SVESDSGNTIY
NA | TRBJ1-1 | TRBV7-6 | ASSLGAANTEAF
NA | TRBJ2-7 | TRBV25-1 | ASTPGAIGSYEQY
NA | TRBJ1-4 | TRBV30 | AWSVREKLF
NA | TRBJ2-2 | TRBV4-1 | ASSQEGGRATGELF
NA | TRBJ2-2 | TRBV7-6 | ASSPDTGELF
few | TRBJ1-2 | TRBV24-1 | ATSDSDSYYGYT
NA | TRBJ1-6 | TRBV7-6 | ASSLLRGQDNSPLH
NA | TRBJ2-2 | TRBV7-9 | ASSGQGRTGELF
NA | TRBJ1-1 | TRBV3-1/TRBV3-2 | ASSLNKGTEAF
NA | TRBJ2-7 | TRBV6-5 | ATTPGQGGEQY
once | TRBJ1-2 | TRBV2 | ASSERGSYGYT
NA | TRBJ2-5 | TRBV7-9 | ASTQLMGETRESGQETQY
NA | TRBJ2-5 | TRBV2 | ASSDLGREILQETQY
NA | TRBJ2-2 | TRBV9 | ASSQRGSTGELF
NA | TRBJ1-5 | TRBV5-8 | ASSWFVINSNQPQH
NA | TRBJ1-2 | TRBV30 | AWSQGGLHGYT
NA | TRBJ2-7 | TRBV28 | ASSFGGFYEQY
NA | TRBJ2-4 | TRBV20-1 | SARDGDIQY
NA | TRBJ2-1 | TRBV6-5 | ASKVTSGLEQF
NA | TRBJ2-7 | TRBV27 | ASSPLPRRIYEQY
NA | TRBJ2-1 | TRBV5-1 | ASSPTSTFFQSYNEQF
once | TRBJ1-2 | TRBV3-1/TRBV3-2 | ASSQDSLYGYT
NA | TRBJ1-1 | TRBV6-6 | ASSLSFNTEAF
NA | TRBJ1-5 | TRBV6-1 | ASSVSQGTHNQPQH
NA | TRBJ2-3 | TRBV9 | ASSVYGDTQY
few | TRBJ2-7 | TRBV12-3/TRBV12-4 | ARPGRTYEQY
NA | TRBJ2-7 | TRBV30 | AWLPGLAGVSYEQY
NA | TRBJ2-7 | TRBV7-3 | ASSLTGTGLLDYEQY
NA | TRBJ2-3 | TRBV4-1 | ASSQPARGSSDTQY
NA | TRBJ2-1 | TRBV19 | ASSIASGGYNEQF
NA | TRBJ2-3 | TRBV5-4 | ASSLGGGASGRGDTQY